This T cell receptor beta chain was recorded in a study of blood T cell repertoires in COVID-19. Turning to the study itself: The study drew acute and convalescent COVID-19 samples from the United States, Italy and Spain. In each case, the material was cDNA or gDNA derived from T cells, B-cell-depleted T cells, or PBMCs.

Germline V gives CDR1 SQVTM, CDR2 ANQGSEA. This CDR3 contains 14 residues. With V trimmed by 7 bases and J by 2 bases, 10 bases remained unmatched. Methods used by the authors: Amplifying reference gene primers gave estimates of nucleated cell counts. Clones were sequenced by immunoSEQ multiplex PCR, and TCRdb holds only the in-frame ones, with some missing. D and trimming come from the DNA, and the V and J calls and clone size come from that table. The table lists roughly 180,000 clones, more than 80% of them singletons. Input material: peripheral blood. The chain recombines TRBV29-1 with TRBJ2-7, with 8 bases that match TRBD1. This TCR derives from a human donor in a cohort sampled during active COVID-19. The CDR3 spells CSAGQGGSAYEQYF. Written as DNA, the CDR3 is TGCAGCGCTGGACAGGGCGGTTCGGCCTACGAGCAGTACTTC.